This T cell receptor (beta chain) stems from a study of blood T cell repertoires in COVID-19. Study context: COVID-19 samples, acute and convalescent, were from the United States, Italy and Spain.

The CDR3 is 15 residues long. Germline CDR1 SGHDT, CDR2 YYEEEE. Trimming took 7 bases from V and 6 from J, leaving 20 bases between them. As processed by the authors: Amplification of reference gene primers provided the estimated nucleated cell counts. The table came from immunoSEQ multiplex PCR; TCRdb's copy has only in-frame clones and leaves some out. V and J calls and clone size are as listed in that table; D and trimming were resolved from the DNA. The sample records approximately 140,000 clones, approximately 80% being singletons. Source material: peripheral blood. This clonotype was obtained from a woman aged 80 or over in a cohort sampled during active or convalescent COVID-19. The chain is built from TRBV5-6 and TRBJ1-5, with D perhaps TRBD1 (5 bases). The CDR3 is CASSLGPPQGQPQHF. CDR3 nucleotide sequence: TGTGCCAGCTCCCTGGGGCCTCCCCAGGGTCAGCCCCAGCATTTT.